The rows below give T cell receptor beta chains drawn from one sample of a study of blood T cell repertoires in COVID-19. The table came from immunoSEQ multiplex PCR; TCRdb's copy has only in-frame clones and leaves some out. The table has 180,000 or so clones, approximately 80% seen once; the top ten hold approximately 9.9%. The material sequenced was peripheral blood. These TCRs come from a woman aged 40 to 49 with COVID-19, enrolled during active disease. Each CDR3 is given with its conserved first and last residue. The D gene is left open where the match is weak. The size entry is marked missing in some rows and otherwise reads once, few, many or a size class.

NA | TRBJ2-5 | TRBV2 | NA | CASTTQETQYF | TGTGCCAGCACGACACAAGAGACCCAGTACTTC
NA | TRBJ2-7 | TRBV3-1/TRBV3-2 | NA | CASSQALAGVVQYF | TGTGCCAGCAGCCAAGCCCTAGCTGGGGTCGTGCAGTACTTC
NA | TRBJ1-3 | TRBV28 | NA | CASKRLNTIYF | TGTGCCAGCAAAAGACTGAACACCATATATTTT
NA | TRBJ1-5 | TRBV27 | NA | CASNNRFSNQPQHF | TGTGCCAGCAACAACAGGTTTAGCAATCAGCCCCAGCATTTT
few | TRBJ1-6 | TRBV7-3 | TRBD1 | CASSPTGGNSPLHF | TGTGCCAGCAGTCCAACAGGGGGCAATTCACCCCTCCACTTT
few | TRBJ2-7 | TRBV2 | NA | CASSEAGGQRPYEQYF | TGTGCCAGCAGTGAAGCGGGGGGGCAGAGGCCCTACGAGCAGTACTTC
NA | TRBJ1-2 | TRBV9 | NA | CASSTSGEYGYTF | TGTGCCAGTTCGACCTCGGGGGAATATGGCTACACCTTC
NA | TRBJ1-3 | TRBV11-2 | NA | CASSWQNSGNTIYF | TGTGCCAGCAGCTGGCAGAACTCTGGAAACACCATATATTTT
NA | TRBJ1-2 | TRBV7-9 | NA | CASSSLTAVNYGYTF | TGTGCCAGCAGCTCTTTGACAGCAGTTAACTATGGCTACACCTTC
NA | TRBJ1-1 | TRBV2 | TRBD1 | CASSEASSTGFEAFF | TGTGCCAGCAGTGAAGCGTCATCGACAGGGTTCGAGGCTTTCTTT
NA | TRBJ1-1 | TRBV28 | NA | CASSPATSGPRGAFF | TGTGCCAGCAGCCCCGCGACTAGTGGACCACGGGGAGCTTTCTTT
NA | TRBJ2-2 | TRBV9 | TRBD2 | CASSVVSGGGAAGTGELFF | TGTGCCAGCAGCGTAGTTTCAGGCGGGGGGGCTGCCGGCACCGGGGAGCTGTTTTTT
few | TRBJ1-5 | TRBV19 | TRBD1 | CASSRQGFGQPQHF | TGTGCCAGTAGTAGACAGGGGTTTGGCCAGCCCCAGCATTTT
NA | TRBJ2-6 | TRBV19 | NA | CASSIDTYPTSGANVLTF | TGTGCCAGTAGTATCGACACCTATCCTACCTCTGGGGCCAACGTCCTGACTTTC
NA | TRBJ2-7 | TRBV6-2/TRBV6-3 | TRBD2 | CASSYSGLAVEQYF | TGTGCCAGCAGTTACTCAGGACTAGCCGTCGAGCAGTACTTC
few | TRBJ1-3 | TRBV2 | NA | CASGLISGNTIYF | TGTGCCAGCGGACTGATATCTGGAAACACCATATATTTT
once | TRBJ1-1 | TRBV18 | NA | CASSPDTMNTEAFF | TGTGCCAGCTCACCAGATACAATGAACACTGAAGCTTTCTTT
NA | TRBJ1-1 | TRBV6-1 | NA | CASSETQGKNTEAFF | TGTGCCAGCAGTGAAACCCAGGGGAAGAACACTGAAGCTTTCTTT
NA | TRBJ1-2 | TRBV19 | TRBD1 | CASTESRGRRGYTF | TGTGCCAGTACCGAATCCAGGGGGCGACGAGGCTACACCTTC
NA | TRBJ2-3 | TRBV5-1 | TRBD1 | CASSLHRDSGTDTQYF | TGCGCCAGCAGCTTGCATCGGGACAGCGGCACAGATACGCAGTATTTT
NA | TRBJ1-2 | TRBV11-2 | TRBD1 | CASSITGGNYGYTF | TGTGCCAGCAGCATCACAGGGGGCAACTATGGCTACACCTTC
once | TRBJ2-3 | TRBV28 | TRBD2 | CASRATKTSGSPADTQYF | TGTGCCAGCAGGGCTACGAAAACTAGCGGGAGTCCCGCGGATACGCAGTATTTT
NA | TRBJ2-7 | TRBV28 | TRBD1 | CASHRDSAISYEQYF | TGTGCCAGCCATAGGGACAGTGCCATCTCCTACGAGCAGTACTTC
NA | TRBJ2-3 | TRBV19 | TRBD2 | CASSFGGGPDTQYF | TGTGCCAGTAGTTTTGGCGGGGGGCCAGATACGCAGTATTTT
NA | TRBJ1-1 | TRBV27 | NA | CASSFGGDTEAFF | TGTGCCAGCAGTTTCGGGGGGGACACTGAAGCTTTCTTT
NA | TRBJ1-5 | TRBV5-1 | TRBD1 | CASSRTGAANQPQHF | TGCGCCAGCAGCAGGACAGGGGCCGCCAATCAGCCCCAGCATTTT
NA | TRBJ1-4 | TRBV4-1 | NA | CASSQDFWEGGEKLFF | TGCGCCAGCAGCCAAGATTTCTGGGAAGGAGGTGAAAAACTGTTTTTT
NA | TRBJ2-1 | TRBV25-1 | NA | CASSEPGQEQFF | TGTGCCAGCAGTGAACCGGGACAAGAGCAGTTCTTC
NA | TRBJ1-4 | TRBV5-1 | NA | CASSLGQRNEKLFF | TGCGCCAGCAGCCTGGGACAACGTAATGAAAAACTGTTTTTT
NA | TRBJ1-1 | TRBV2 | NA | CASSERVTEAFF | TGTGCCAGCAGTGAGCGGGTCACTGAAGCTTTCTTT
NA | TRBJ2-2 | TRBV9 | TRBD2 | CASSPRGRDTGELFF | TGTGCCAGCAGCCCCCGCGGGAGGGACACCGGGGAGCTGTTTTTT
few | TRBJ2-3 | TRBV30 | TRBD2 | CAWSQGGTDTQYF | TGTGCCTGGAGTCAGGGAGGGACAGATACGCAGTATTTT
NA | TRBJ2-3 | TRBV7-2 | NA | CASRRTAGTDTQYF | TGTGCCAGCAGAAGAACAGCGGGCACAGATACGCAGTATTTT
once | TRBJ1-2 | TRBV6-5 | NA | CASSYSTVQVGGYTF | TGTGCCAGCAGTTACTCGACGGTCCAGGTTGGCGGCTACACCTTC
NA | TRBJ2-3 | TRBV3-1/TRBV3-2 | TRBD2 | CASSPGGTSGGTSTDTQYF | TGTGCCAGCAGCCCGGGCGGGACTAGCGGGGGGACTAGCACAGATACGCAGTATTTT
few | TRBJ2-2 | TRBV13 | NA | CASSSVGRGPGELFF | TGTGCCAGCAGCTCGGTGGGGAGAGGGCCCGGGGAGCTGTTTTTT
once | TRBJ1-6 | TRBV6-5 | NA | CASSYQGISPLHF | TGTGCCAGCAGTTACCAGGGAATTTCACCCCTCCACTTT
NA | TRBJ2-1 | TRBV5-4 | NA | CASSLFLGGARNEQFF | TGTGCCAGCAGCTTGTTCTTGGGGGGGGCGCGTAATGAGCAGTTCTTC
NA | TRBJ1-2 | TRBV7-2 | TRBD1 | CASSLQGAGNYGYTF | TGTGCCAGCAGCTTACAGGGGGCCGGAAACTATGGCTACACCTTC
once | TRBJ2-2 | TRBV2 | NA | CASSEARRGISGELFF | TGTGCCAGCAGTGAAGCTCGCAGGGGAATATCCGGGGAGCTGTTTTTT
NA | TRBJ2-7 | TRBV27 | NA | CASSLFYSSYEQYF | TGTGCCAGCAGTTTATTTTACAGCTCCTACGAGCAGTACTTC
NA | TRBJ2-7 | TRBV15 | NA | CATSRDHGGNYEQYF | TGTGCCACCAGCAGAGATCACGGGGGAAACTACGAGCAGTACTTC
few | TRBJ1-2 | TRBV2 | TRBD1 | CASIKTGGYGYTF | TGTGCCAGCATTAAGACAGGGGGCTATGGCTACACCTTC
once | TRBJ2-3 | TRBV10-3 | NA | CASGSTDTQYF | TGTGCCAGCGGGAGCACAGATACGCAGTATTTT
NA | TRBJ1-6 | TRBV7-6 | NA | CASSRSNRDNSPLHF | TGTGCCAGCAGCCGATCTAACAGGGATAATTCACCCCTCCACTTT
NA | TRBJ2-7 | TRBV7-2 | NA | CASSLAEVPFIEQYF | TGTGCCAGCAGCTTAGCCGAGGTTCCCTTTATCGAGCAGTACTTC
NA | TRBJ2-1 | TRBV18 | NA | CASSPRGTDNEQFF | TGTGCCAGCTCCCCACGGGGGACTGACAATGAGCAGTTCTTC
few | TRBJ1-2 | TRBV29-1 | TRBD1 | CSVGQLQGNYGYTF | TGCAGCGTCGGACAGTTACAGGGGAACTATGGCTACACCTTC
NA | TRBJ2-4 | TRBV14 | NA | CASSQARGSQTQYF | TGTGCCAGCAGCCAAGCTCGGGGGAGCCAGACTCAGTACTTC
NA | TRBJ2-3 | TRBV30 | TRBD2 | CAWGLRTSGLTDTQYF | TGTGCCTGGGGTCTTCGGACTAGCGGCCTCACAGATACGCAGTATTTT
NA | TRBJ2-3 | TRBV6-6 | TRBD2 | CASSYRRGGRTDTQYF | TGTGCCAGCAGTTACCGGCGGGGGGGACGCACAGATACGCAGTATTTT
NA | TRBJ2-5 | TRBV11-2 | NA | CASSLNLGETQYF | TGTGCCAGCAGCTTAAACCTCGGGGAGACCCAGTACTTC
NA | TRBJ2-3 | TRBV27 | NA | CASSLVTGHTDTQYF | TGTGCCAGCAGTTTAGTGACAGGTCACACAGATACGCAGTATTTT
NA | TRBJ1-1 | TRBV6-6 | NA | CASSVQGNTEAFF | TGTGCCAGCAGTGTGCAGGGGAACACTGAAGCTTTCTTT
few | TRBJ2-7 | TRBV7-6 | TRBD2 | CASSLTTGGAGRATEQYF | TGTGCCAGCAGCTTAACAACCGGGGGGGCTGGCAGGGCAACCGAGCAGTACTTC
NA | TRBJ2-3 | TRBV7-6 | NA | CASSLDFGRGSNSDTQYF | TGTGCCAGCAGCTTAGATTTCGGGAGAGGAAGCAATTCGGATACGCAGTATTTT
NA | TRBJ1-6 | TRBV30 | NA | CAWSVLAASNSPLHF | TGTGCCTGGAGTGTATTAGCAGCTTCAAATTCACCCCTCCACTTT
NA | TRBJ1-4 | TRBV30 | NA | CACPGVAEKLFF | TGTGCCTGCCCCGGGGTAGCTGAAAAACTGTTTTTT